These 6 T cell receptor beta chains originate from one sample sequenced in a study of human T cells and chemical hapten exposure. Time point in this sample: patch test 2, 6 weeks after DPC sensitization. Regarding treatment: therapeutic diphenylcyclopropenone sensitization with weekly scalp DPC. TCRdb itself ran the RACE reads through MiXCR, one entry per CDR3 protein. The table lists about 82,000 distinct CDR3 sequences, 6.6% of them singletons. The source was whole blood, collected in connection with sensitization to the hapten diphenylcyclopropenone (DPC). The receptor set was obtained from a woman between 25 and 40 years old with alopecia areata. Some clones in this sample may be carry-over from other donors' samples.

This clonotype was detected ten times or more. This sequence joins TRBV2 and TRBJ2-1; 8 bases agree with TRBD2. Germline lookup yields CDR1 SNHLY and CDR2 FYNNEI. The CDR3 is made up of 15 amino acids. Unmatched junction bases numbered 12, after V lost 6 bases and J lost 8 bases. The DNA for the CDR3 is TGTGCCAGCAGCAAGGCGGGGGGCGGGGGCGATGAGCAGTTCTTC. Residues: CASSKAGGGGDEQFF.

The table lists this clonotype with many counts. The CDR3 spells CASSYGRGLYQAFF. DNA of the CDR3: TGTGCCAGCAGTTACGGGAGGGGACTCTACCAGGCTTTCTTT. The gene calls are TRBV6-5 and TRBJ1-1; tentative D call: TRBD1 (5 bases). Trimming removed 2 bases at V and 11 bases at J, with 18 bases between. The germline V gene encodes CDR1 MNHEY and CDR2 SVGAGI. The CDR3 runs to 14 residues.

The chain couples TRBV5-1 to TRBJ2-1; the match to TRBD1 covers 10 bases. From germline, CDR1 is SGHRS and CDR2 YFSETQ. Trimming at V came to 3 bases and at J to 3 bases, leaving 3 bases not matched to a gene. This CDR3 spans 15 amino acids. CDR3 DNA sequence: TGCGCCAGCAGCTGGGGACAGGGGAACTACAATGAGCAGTTCTTC. The encoded protein is CASSWGQGNYNEQFF.

The chain has TRBV12-5 and TRBJ1-2, with TRBD1 identical over 8 bases. The CDR3 contains 16 residues. Germline V gene data show CDR1 as LGHNT and CDR2 as FRNRAP. The J segment lost 6 bases and the V segment lost 6 bases, leaving 15 bases of the junction unmatched. This chain's CDR3 is CASGVLQGAAVDGYTF. As DNA, the CDR3 is TGTGCTAGTGGAGTCTTGCAGGGGGCTGCGGTTGATGGCTACACCTTC. Based on the CDR3 plus reference TRBV12-5 and TRBJ1-2, the full variable domain is DARVTQTPRHKVTEMGQEVTMRCQPILGHNTVFWYRQTMMQGLELLAYFRNRAPLDDSGMPKDRFSAEMPDATLATLKIQPSEPRDSAVYFCASGVLQGAAVDGYTFGSGTRLTVV.

This clonotype was picked up many times. The CDR3 coding sequence is TGCAGCGTTGAAGTAGGGACAGATACGCAGTATTTT. It encodes CSVEVGTDTQYF. The chain is built from TRBV29-1 and TRBJ2-3; D is undetermined. Germline V gene lookup returns CDR1 SQVTM and CDR2 ANQGSEA. The CDR3 is 12 residues long. Deletions cut 1 base from V and 3 bases from J, with 5 bases between.

This clonotype appeared many times. This chain joins TRBV6-6 and TRBJ1-4; perhaps TRBD1 as D (6 bases). Germline CDR1 MNHNY, CDR2 SVGAGI (reference sequence). This CDR3 contains 15 residues. V lost 0 bases and J 6 bases, leaving 11 bases between the germline ends. Written as DNA, the CDR3 is TGTGCCAGCAGTTACTCGAACAGGGAAGATGAAAAACTGTTTTTT. This codes for CASSYSNREDEKLFF.